Sequencing of this T cell receptor (beta chain) was carried out in a study of T-cell reconstitution after alpha-beta-depleted transplantation in children. Unique molecular identifiers were built into the TCRbeta library. TCRdb re-derived calls from the PCR reads in MiXCR, one entry per CDR3 protein. The sample has 200,000 to 250,000 distinct CDR3 sequences, around 8.4% seen once. Germline values: CDR1 DFQATT, CDR2 SNEGSKA (reference sequence). This CDR3 contains 15 residues. The ends were cut back, 3 bases at V and 6 bases at J, with 21 bases in the middle. The chain joins TRBV20-1 to TRBJ2-7; D may be TRBD2 (6 bases). The receptor was derived from a male patient aged 2-15 years who had a stem cell transplant for acute myeloid leukemia, so the T cells may come from the graft donor. Specimen: PBMCs, mostly from graft donor cells, collected 360 days after TCRalphabeta/CD19-depleted stem cell transplant. The DNA for the CDR3 is TGCAGTGCTAGGGGGAGGTACGGGAAGGCCTCCGAGCAGTACTTC. Translated: CSARGRYGKASEQYF.